Sequencing of this T cell receptor beta chain was carried out in a study of early T cells in non-severe SARS-CoV-2 infection. Notes on the study in general: VDJdb matching skewed toward anti-spike CD8 responses, missing private and CD4 specificities.

From germline, CDR1 is SEHNR and CDR2 FQNEAQ (reference sequence). After removal of 5 bases from V and 6 bases from J, the junction contained 9 bases not matched to a gene. The CDR3 length is 15 residues. One entry per CDR3 protein results from TCRdb running MiXCR on the 5' RACE reads. Of under 140,000 distinct CDR3 sequences listed, around an eighth are singletons. This clonotype was observed many times. The antigen is undetermined. The clonotype originates from an adult who was a healthcare worker with PCR-confirmed SARS-CoV-2 infection or an uninfected control (not recorded which). The V and J genes are TRBV7-9 and TRBJ1-4, with 7 bases matching TRBD1. The specimen was whole blood, collected at baseline. The CDR3 loop is CASSPEGTAYEKLFF. The CDR3 DNA reads as TGTGCCAGCAGCCCCGAGGGGACAGCATATGAAAAACTGTTTTTT. Supplemented by reference TRBV7-9 and TRBJ1-4, the full variable domain reads DTGVSQNPRHKITKRGQNVTFRCDPISEHNRLYWYRQTLGQGPEFLTYFQNEAQLEKSRLLSDRFSAERPKGSFSTLEIQRTEQGDSAMYLCASSPEGTAYEKLFFGSGTQLSVL.